This TCR beta chain was identified during a study of T cells after yellow fever vaccination. General study findings and limits: There was a small share of clonotypes that showed up in both the CD4 and CD8 compartments.

5'RACE template switching added a universal primer site and UMIs to TCR cDNA. MiXCR was run by TCRdb on the 5' RACE reads, yielding one entry per CDR3 protein. The table includes approximately 160,000 distinct CDR3 sequences, roughly 9% detected once. This clonotype was recorded many times. The antigen remains undetermined. The CDR3 length is 20 residues. CDR1 is ENHRY, CDR2 SYGVKD, per germline. The V segment lost 5 bases and the J segment 0 bases; nucleotides outside the gene matches: 16. Sequencing was performed on CD8+ T cells sorted from PBMCs, taken 45 days after the yellow fever booster vaccination. The rearrangement joins TRBV10-3 to TRBJ2-1; 10 nucleotides line up with TRBD2. This TCR was recovered from a young man who received the YFV17D yellow fever vaccine. In DNA, the CDR3 is TGTGCCATCAGTCGCCTATCCATAGCGGGGGGCCGACGCTCCTACAATGAGCAGTTCTTC. It codes for CAISRLSIAGGRRSYNEQFF.